This T cell receptor beta chain was documented in a study of blood T cell repertoires in COVID-19. Profiling relied on immunoSEQ multiplex PCR, and the TCRdb table lists in-frame clones only, not all of them. The table lists some 67,000 clones, 70% to 90% of them singletons. This TCR was recovered from a woman aged 55-75 years with acute or convalescent COVID-19. The source material was peripheral blood.

The DNA of the CDR3 is TGTGCCAGCTACTTTGGTGACTCTGGAAACACCATATATTTT. It yields the protein CASYFGDSGNTIYF. V and J are TRBV6-4 and TRBJ1-3; D is undetermined. The V and J ends lost 8 bases and 0 bases respectively, with 11 bases between them. The CDR3 length is 14 residues. CDR1 and CDR2 from the germline V gene are MRHNA and SNTAGT.